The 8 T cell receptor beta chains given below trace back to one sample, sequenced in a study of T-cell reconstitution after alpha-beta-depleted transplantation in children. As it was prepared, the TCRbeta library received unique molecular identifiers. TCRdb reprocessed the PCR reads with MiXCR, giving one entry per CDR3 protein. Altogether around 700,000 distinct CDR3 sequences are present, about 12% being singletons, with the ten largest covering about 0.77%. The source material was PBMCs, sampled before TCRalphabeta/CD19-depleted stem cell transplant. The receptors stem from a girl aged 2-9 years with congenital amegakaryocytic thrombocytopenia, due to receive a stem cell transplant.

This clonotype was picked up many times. CDR3 protein: CSATRGSSYEQYF. As DNA, the CDR3 is TGCAGTGCTACCAGAGGCAGCTCCTACGAGCAGTACTTC. The chain carries TRBV20-1 and TRBJ2-7; D remains unclear. V lost 4 bases and J lost 0, with 10 bases in between. The CDR3 spans 13 residues. Germline V gives CDR1 DFQATT, CDR2 SNEGSKA (reference sequence).

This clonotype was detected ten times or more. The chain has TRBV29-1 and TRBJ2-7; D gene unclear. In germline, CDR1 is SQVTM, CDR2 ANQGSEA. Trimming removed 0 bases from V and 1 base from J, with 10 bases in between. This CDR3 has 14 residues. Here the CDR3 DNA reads TGCAGCGTTGAAGATCCGGCACGGTCCTACGAGCAGTACTTC. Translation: CSVEDPARSYEQYF.

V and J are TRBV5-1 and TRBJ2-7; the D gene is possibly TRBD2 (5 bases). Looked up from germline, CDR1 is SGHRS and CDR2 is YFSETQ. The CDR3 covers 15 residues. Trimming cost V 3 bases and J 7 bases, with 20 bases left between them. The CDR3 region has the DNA TGCGCCAGCAGCTCTCATTCCGAAGGATCGGGGGAGCAGTACTTC. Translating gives CASSSHSEGSGEQYF.

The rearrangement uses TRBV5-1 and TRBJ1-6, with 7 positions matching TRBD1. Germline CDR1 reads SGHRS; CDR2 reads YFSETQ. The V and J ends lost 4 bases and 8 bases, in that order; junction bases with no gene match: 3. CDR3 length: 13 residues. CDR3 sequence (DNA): TGCGCCAGCAGCAAGGGGGCCGATTCACCCCTCCACTTT. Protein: CASSKGADSPLHF.

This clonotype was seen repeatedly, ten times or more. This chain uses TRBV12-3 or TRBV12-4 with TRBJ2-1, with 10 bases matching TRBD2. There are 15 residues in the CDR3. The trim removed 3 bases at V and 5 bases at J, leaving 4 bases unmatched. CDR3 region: CASSFSGRRNNEQFF. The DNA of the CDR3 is TGTGCCAGCAGTTTTAGCGGGAGGCGAAACAATGAGCAGTTCTTC.

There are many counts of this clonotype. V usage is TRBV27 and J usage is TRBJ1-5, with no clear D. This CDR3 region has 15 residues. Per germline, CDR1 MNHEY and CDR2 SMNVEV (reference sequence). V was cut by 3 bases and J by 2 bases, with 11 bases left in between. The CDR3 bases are TGTGCCAGCAGTTTGTTTGGGGTTGGCAATCAGCCCCAGCATTTT. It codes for CASSLFGVGNQPQHF.

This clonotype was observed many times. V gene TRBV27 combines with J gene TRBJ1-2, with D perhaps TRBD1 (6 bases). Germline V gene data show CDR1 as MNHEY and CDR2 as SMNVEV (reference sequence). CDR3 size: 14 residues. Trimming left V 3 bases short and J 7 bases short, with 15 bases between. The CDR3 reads CASSFRMGGPGYTF. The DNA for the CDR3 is TGTGCCAGCAGTTTCCGGATGGGGGGCCCTGGCTACACCTTC.

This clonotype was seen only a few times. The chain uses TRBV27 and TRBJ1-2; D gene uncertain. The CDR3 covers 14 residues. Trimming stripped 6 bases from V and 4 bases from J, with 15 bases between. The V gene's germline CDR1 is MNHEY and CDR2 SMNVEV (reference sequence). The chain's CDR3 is CASSRIGDSYGYTF. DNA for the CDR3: TGTGCCAGCAGCCGTATCGGGGATTCCTATGGCTACACCTTC.